This T cell receptor (beta chain) was profiled in a study of cytomegalovirus exposure and HLA in healthy donors. Broader study findings: Under 20,000 TCR beta sequences were associated with HLA alleles at 0.05 false discovery rate in a later analysis. The authors assumed roughly uniform sequencing depth across donors for presence/absence analyses. Some TCR beta chains (about 170 of them) were listed as cytomegalovirus-associated. Further analysis, carried out later, found HLA-associated TCR beta chains more clonally expanded than equally common other chains.

Germline values: CDR1 MGHDK, CDR2 SYGVNS. J gave up 7 bases and V 1 base, and 8 bases lay outside the gene matches. The CDR3 extends over 15 amino acids. With 60 Vbeta and 13 Jbeta primers, the PCR was carried out. Clones were sequenced by immunoSEQ multiplex PCR, and TCRdb holds only the in-frame ones, with some missing. Of about 160,000 clones listed, about 75% are singletons. A note on this clone: Its cognate antigen is unknown.

The chain recombines TRBV25-1 with TRBJ1-2, with 8 nucleotides matching TRBD1. Sample: PBMCs. This receptor was identified in a female donor in good health and CMV-seronegative. CDR3 nucleotide sequence: TGTGCCAGCAGTGAATTAGGACAGGGTCCCTCTGGCTACACCTTC. Its protein product is CASSELGQGPSGYTF.